Below, 21 T cell receptor beta chains from the same sample are listed, as sequenced in a study of blood T cell repertoires in COVID-19. Method: immunoSEQ multiplex PCR; TCRdb's copy keeps in-frame clones and lacks some. The sample consists of 200,000 or so clones, about 90% of them appearing once. Material: peripheral blood. These TCRs come from a man aged 30 to 45 with COVID-19, enrolled during active disease.

The genes are TRBV27 and TRBJ1-3; a weak D match, TRBD1 (5 bases). The CDR3 is made up of 12 amino acids. Germline lookup yields CDR1 MNHEY and CDR2 SMNVEV (reference sequence). V was shortened by 5 bases and J by 8 bases, with 10 bases between the two germline ends. The CDR3 region has the DNA TGTGCCAGCAGTCTCCCGGGGGACACCATATATTTT. This codes for CASSLPGDTIYF.

The CDR3 reads CSVEDTSSGNTIYF. CDR3 DNA sequence: TGCAGCGTTGAGGACACGAGCTCTGGAAACACCATATATTTT. V gene TRBV29-1 combines with J gene TRBJ1-3, with D perhaps matching TRBD1 (5 bases). Germline loops: CDR1 SQVTM, CDR2 ANQGSEA. Trimming stripped 3 bases from V and 0 bases from J, with 9 bases between. The CDR3 has 14 residues.

The chain is built from TRBV7-9 and TRBJ1-6; D might be TRBD1 (5 bases). Germline V CDR1 and CDR2: SEHNR, FQNEAQ (reference sequence). This CDR3 is built from 14 residues. Trimming removed 2 bases from V and 10 bases from J, with 12 bases in between. CDR3 in amino acids: CASSLWGTLSPLHF. The CDR3 DNA reads TGTGCCAGCAGCTTATGGGGCACACTCTCACCCCTCCACTTT.

The chain links TRBV10-3 to TRBJ1-6, with 7 bases that match TRBD1. This CDR3 region has 16 residues. Trimming took 2 bases from V and 7 from J; bases not matched to a gene: 8. CDR1 and CDR2 (germline): ENHRY, SYGVKD. CDR3 DNA sequence: TGTGCCATCAGTGAGGCACCGGGACAGCCGAATTCACCCCTCCACTTT. Amino acids: CAISEAPGQPNSPLHF.

The chain employs TRBV5-1 and TRBJ1-5; TRBD1 might be the D (5 bases). V lost 0 bases and J lost 2, with 15 bases in between. The CDR3 loop spans 17 amino acids. CDR1 and CDR2 from the germline V gene are SGHRS and YFSETQ. CDR3 loop: CASSLGIGGDGNQPQHF. Here the CDR3 DNA reads TGCGCCAGCAGCTTGGGGATAGGAGGGGACGGCAATCAGCCCCAGCATTTT.

This clone appeared a single time. The chain links TRBV15 to TRBJ2-5, with a weak D call TRBD2 (5 bases). This CDR3 has 15 amino acids. Germline V lookup: CDR1 LNHNV, CDR2 YYDKDF (reference sequence). The ends were cut back, 4 bases at V and 5 bases at J, with 17 bases in the middle. CDR3 in DNA: TGTGCCACCAGCAACGACGAGGGCCTCGGGGAGACCCAGTACTTC. As protein: CATSNDEGLGETQYF.

The rearrangement joins TRBV18 to TRBJ1-1; D might be TRBD1 (5 bases). This CDR3 contains 13 residues. Germline V gene lookup returns CDR1 KGHSH and CDR2 LQKENI. Trimming took off 4 bases at V and 4 bases at J, with 10 bases between the two ends. CDR3 DNA sequence: TGTGCCAGCTCACTGGGGCAGGGCACTGAAGCTTTCTTT. Its translation is CASSLGQGTEAFF.

The chain carries TRBV2 and TRBJ2-7; the match to TRBD1 covers 12 bases. The junction had 6 bases not matched to a gene; V was cut back by 8 bases and J by 7 bases. The CDR3 length is 13 residues. From germline, CDR1 is SNHLY and CDR2 FYNNEI. This CDR3 is CASGGQGAGEQYF. CDR3 DNA: TGTGCCAGCGGGGGACAGGGGGCGGGTGAGCAGTACTTC.

This chain uses TRBV23-1 with TRBJ2-1; D ambiguous. TRBV23-1 is noted as an ORF with a role that remains uncertain. The V end lost 0 bases, the J end lost 5 bases, and 8 bases lay between the germline ends. This CDR3 contains 14 residues. The CDR3 sequence: CASSQSNTHNEQFF. The CDR3 coding sequence is TGCGCCAGCAGTCAATCGAACACACACAATGAGCAGTTCTTC.

A few counts support this clone. The chain links TRBV3-1 (or the pseudogene TRBV3-2) to TRBJ2-7; 8 nucleotides line up with TRBD1. V lost 4 bases and J lost 4; bases outside the gene matches: 6. The CDR3 loop spans 14 amino acids. CDR1 and CDR2 (germline): LGHDT, YNNKEL (reference sequence). DNA of the CDR3: TGTGCCAGCAGCCGCGGACAGGGTCGATACGAGCAGTACTTC. Translated: CASSRGQGRYEQYF.

The gene calls are TRBV24-1 and TRBJ2-7, with D possibly matching TRBD2 (7 bases). V lost 5 bases and J 3 bases, leaving 13 bases between the germline ends. CDR3 length: 14 residues. CDR1 KGHDR and CDR2 SFDVKD come from the germline V gene. The CDR3 region is CATSGGGGGYEQYF. The CDR3 bases are TGTGCCACCAGTGGGGGGGGCGGAGGCTACGAGCAGTACTTC.

This clone was recorded a few times. The chain has TRBV19 and TRBJ1-1; D unresolved. The CDR3 extends over 14 amino acids. Per germline, CDR1 LNHDA and CDR2 SQIVND (reference sequence). V lost 8 bases, J lost 0 bases, and 13 bases lay in between. The CDR3 nucleotides read TGTGCCAGTTCACCCGACTTTATGAACACTGAAGCTTTCTTT. Its translation is CASSPDFMNTEAFF.

The J gene is TRBJ1-1, the V gene TRBV6-1; 8 bases agree with TRBD1. The CDR3 covers 17 residues. V was pared by 3 bases and J by 1 base, with 10 bases of the junction left unmatched. CDR1 and CDR2 from the germline V gene are MNHNS and SASEGT. The CDR3 is CASSDRGTGDGNTEAFF. In DNA, the CDR3 is TGTGCCAGCAGTGATCGCGGGACAGGAGATGGGAACACTGAAGCTTTCTTT.

This chain uses TRBV5-1 with TRBJ1-6; 8 nucleotides align to TRBD1. Germline loops: CDR1 SGHRS, CDR2 YFSETQ. The trim removed 4 bases at V and 4 bases at J, leaving 13 bases unmatched. This CDR3 is built from 18 residues. CDR3 nucleotides: TGCGCCAGCAGCCCATGGCTGACAGGGGCGGCTTATAATTCACCCCTCCACTTT. Translation gives CASSPWLTGAAYNSPLHF.

The rearrangement uses TRBV19 and TRBJ2-2; D is unclear. The CDR3 loop spans 14 amino acids. Germline CDR1 is LNHDA and CDR2 is SQIVND (reference sequence). Trimming pared 2 bases from V and 1 base from J, leaving 5 bases between. This CDR3 is CASSISRNTGELFF. The CDR3 nucleotides read TGTGCCAGTAGTATAAGTAGGAACACCGGGGAGCTGTTTTTT.

This clone was recorded only once. This sequence joins TRBV19 and TRBJ1-5; maybe TRBD1 (5 bases). Germline V gene data show CDR1 as LNHDA and CDR2 as SQIVND (reference sequence). The V end was cut by 7 bases, the J end by 7 bases, with 11 bases between. This CDR3 contains 12 residues. CDR3 sequence (DNA): TGTGCCAGTACTTCAGGGTACCAGCCCCAGCATTTT. Protein: CASTSGYQPQHF.

This clone was seen just once. J is TRBJ1-2 and V is TRBV4-3; 8 positions match TRBD1. CDR1 and CDR2 (germline): LGHNA, YSLEER. CDR3 size: 15 residues. The J segment lost 6 bases and the V segment lost 0 bases, leaving 6 bases of the junction unmatched. CDR3 sequence: CASSQENRGQDGYTF. CDR3 bases: TGCGCCAGCAGCCAAGAGAACAGGGGACAGGATGGCTACACCTTC.

J is TRBJ1-1 and V is TRBV28, with 9 positions matching TRBD1. Per germline, CDR1 MDHEN and CDR2 SYDVKM. V shed 1 base, J shed 4 bases, and the junction held 10 bases outside the gene matches. This CDR3 has 17 amino acids. The CDR3 loop is CASSLFRGQGRVTEAFF. The CDR3 DNA follows: TGTGCCAGCAGTTTATTCCGGGGACAGGGAAGGGTCACTGAAGCTTTCTTT. Based on the CDR3 plus reference TRBV28 and TRBJ1-1, the full variable domain is DVKVTQSSRYLVKRTGEKVFLECVQDMDHENMFWYRQDPGLGLRLIYFSYDVKMKEKGDIPEGYSVSREKKERFSLILESASTNQTSMYLCASSLFRGQGRVTEAFFGQGTRLTVV.

This clone has just one count. The genes are TRBV18 and TRBJ1-1; D perhaps matches TRBD1 (6 bases). V was shortened by 5 bases and J by 1 base, with 11 bases between the two germline ends. Germline lookup yields CDR1 KGHSH and CDR2 LQKENI. The CDR3 runs 14 residues. The CDR3 loop reads CASSSRGRNTEAFF. The CDR3, as DNA: TGTGCCAGCTCATCCAGGGGAAGGAACACTGAAGCTTTCTTT.

This chain links TRBV5-1 with TRBJ2-3; possible D gene TRBD1, 6 bases. The CDR3 covers 14 residues. The germline V and J ends were trimmed by 0 bases and 4 bases, with 9 bases remaining between them. CDR1 and CDR2 from the germline V gene are SGHRS and YFSETQ. CDR3 nucleotides: TGCGCCAGCAGCTTGGGGCAGGGGCCAGATACGCAGTATTTT. Translated: CASSLGQGPDTQYF. Full variable domain (outside the CDR3, taken from reference TRBV5-1 and TRBJ2-3): KAGVTQTPRYLIKTRGQQVTLSCSPISGHRSVSWYQQTPGQGLQFLFEYFSETQRNKGNFPGRFSGRQFSNSRSEMNVSTLELGDSALYLCASSLGQGPDTQYFGPGTRLTVL.

The chain combines TRBV4-3 with TRBJ1-4; possible D gene TRBD1, 6 bases. Trimming stripped 1 base from V and 3 bases from J, with 12 bases between. CDR1 is LGHNA, CDR2 YSLEER, per germline. The CDR3 runs to 16 residues. The CDR3 DNA reads as TGCGCCAGCAGCCAAGGAGCAGGGGTAGCTAATGAAAAACTGTTTTTT. Translated: CASSQGAGVANEKLFF.